This TCR beta chain was captured by sequencing in a study of shared clonotypes between healthy human individuals. Profiling relied on immunoSEQ multiplex PCR, and the TCRdb table lists in-frame clones only, not all of them. The table lists under 850,000 clones, around 92% of them singletons, with about 24% in the top ten. This clone was recorded only once. The same CDR3 can be traced to other DNA sequences in this sample. Naive CD8 isolation took CD45RO-negative cells positively selected for CCR7 and excluded terminally differentiated effector memory CD45RA+ cells. Trimming cost V 0 bases and J 3 bases; bases outside gene matches: 3. The CDR3 sequence is 15 residues long. Germline CDR1 is MNHEY and CDR2 is SMNVEV (reference sequence).

The specimen sequenced was naive CD8+ T cells sorted from blood. The receptor was isolated from a man aged 25-45 years in good health. The chain is built from TRBV27 and TRBJ2-7; 9 bases are a match to TRBD1. The chain's CDR3 is CASSLSGTGIYEQYF. CDR3 bases: TGTGCCAGCAGTTTATCCGGGACAGGGATCTACGAGCAGTACTTC.